The present entry profiles one T cell receptor beta chain with its context. Its target is not known. The sample comes from a study of cytomegalovirus exposure and HLA in healthy donors. Findings of the study overall: Reported results showed that the classifier diagnosed cytomegalovirus status with high specificity and sensitivity. The authors confirmed in vitro that a few CMV-associated chains were specific for CMV antigens. For most TCR beta V segments, an earlier analysis put the productive rate at about 90% or about 30% of the time.

It was with 60 Vbeta and 13 Jbeta primers that the PCR ran. Repertoires were generated with immunoSEQ multiplex PCR, while TCRdb's copy carries only in-frame clones and drops some. The sample includes 200,000 or so clones, approximately 80% of them seen just once. Germline loops: CDR1 SNHLY, CDR2 FYNNEI. CDR3 length: 13 residues. Trimming removed 3 bases from V and 7 bases from J; junction bases left unmatched: 4. V gene TRBV2 combines with J gene TRBJ2-3; 7 bases fit TRBD1. This receptor was obtained from a man younger than 40 in good health and CMV-seronegative. Sample: PBMCs. Here the CDR3 DNA reads TGTGCCAGCAGTGAGGCAGGGGGTCATACGCAGTATTTT. Amino acid sequence: CASSEAGGHTQYF.